A selection of T cell receptor beta chains follows, all from one sample in a study of tumor and adjacent non-tumor tissue in lung cancer. TCRdb redid the calling of the multiplex PCR reads with MiXCR, one entry per CDR3 protein. Of 94,000 or so distinct CDR3 sequences in the sample, around 80% are singletons; the top ten hold roughly a fifth. The sample comprised distant non-tumor lung tissue. The receptors derive from a woman in her forties or fifties with non-small cell lung cancer. The CDR3 runs from the conserved cysteine through the conserved F or W. D genes are given only for firm matches. Clone size is given for some rows only: seen once, a few or many times, or a class if the clone is expanded.

size: .
J: TRBJ1-1
V: TRBV18
D: TRBD1
DNA: TGTGCCAGCTCACCGAGGGACAGGGGGCAATCTGAAGCCTTCTTT
CDR3: CASSPRDRGQSEAFF

size: .
J: TRBJ1-6
V: TRBV12-3/TRBV12-4
D: .
DNA: TGTGCCAGCAGACCCGACAGTTCTTCACTCCTCAACTTT
CDR3: CASRPDSSSLLNF

size: once
J: TRBJ2-5
V: TRBV12-3/TRBV12-4
D: TRBD2
DNA: TGTGGCAGCACTACTCGGACTAGCGGGAGGGCTTGGGAGACCCAGTACTTC
CDR3: CGSTTRTSGRAWETQYF

size: .
J: TRBJ2-1
V: TRBV29-1
D: TRBD1
DNA: TGCAGCGTCCCCAGAGGTGGGACAGGGAAAGACAATGAGCAGTTCTTC
CDR3: CSVPRGGTGKDNEQFF

size: many
J: TRBJ2-5
V: TRBV5-1
D: .
DNA: TGCGCCAGCAGCTTGGGTGGGGGCGACCAAGAGACCCAGTACTTC
CDR3: CASSLGGGDQETQYF

size: .
J: TRBJ1-4
V: TRBV6-1
D: TRBD1
DNA: TGTGCCAACAGTGGAAGGCTCCTCCAGGGGGGACTGTTTTTT
CDR3: CANSGRLLQGGLFF

size: .
J: TRBJ2-4
V: TRBV5-4
D: .
DNA: TGTGCCAGCAACCGAGACCGGGGGCAGGCCACAAAGATTCAGTACTTC
CDR3: CASNRDRGQATKIQYF

size: .
J: TRBJ2-3
V: TRBV6-5
D: TRBD2
DNA: TGTGCCAGCAGTACGGGACTAGTGGTCGCAGATACGCAGTATTTT
CDR3: CASSTGLVVADTQYF

size: .
J: TRBJ2-2
V: TRBV12-3/TRBV12-4
D: .
DNA: TGCCCCAGCAGTTTAGGGAAAGGGACAAACACCGGGGAGCTGTTTTTT
CDR3: CPSSLGKGTNTGELFF

size: many
J: TRBJ2-7
V: TRBV6-1
D: .
DNA: TGTGCCAGCAGTGGAGGGAGTTGGTTCGAGCAGTACTTC
CDR3: CASSGGSWFEQYF

size: .
J: TRBJ2-7
V: TRBV7-9
D: .
DNA: TGTGCCAGCAGCTTACAGACGGAGCAGTACTTC
CDR3: CASSLQTEQYF

size: .
J: TRBJ2-7
V: TRBV11-1
D: .
DNA: TGTGCCAGCAGCTTTCGACAGTCTTCCTACGAGCAGTACTTC
CDR3: CASSFRQSSYEQYF

size: few
J: TRBJ1-3
V: TRBV28
D: .
DNA: TGTGCCAGCAAACCCTCCGGGGGACATACTGAAAACACCATATATTTT
CDR3: CASKPSGGHTENTIYF

size: .
J: TRBJ2-7
V: TRBV12-3/TRBV12-4
D: .
DNA: TGTGCCAGCAGTTTAGTTAACGGGGACGGGGGCTACGAGCAGTACTTC
CDR3: CASSLVNGDGGYEQYF

size: .
J: TRBJ2-3
V: TRBV6-6
D: .
DNA: TGTGTCAGCATTTACTCTCCGACTGTCGGGGATACGCAATATTTT
CDR3: CVSIYSPTVGDTQYF

size: .
J: TRBJ2-4
V: TRBV5-1
D: TRBD1
DNA: TGCGCCGGCAGGTTGCGGGACAGGGAGGCGGACATTCAGTACTTC
CDR3: CAGRLRDREADIQYF

size: .
J: TRBJ2-3
V: TRBV7-9
D: .
DNA: TGTGCCAGCAGCTCAATAGCGACCACGGATACGCAGTATTTT
CDR3: CASSSIATTDTQYF

size: .
J: TRBJ2-7
V: TRBV11-2
D: TRBD2
DNA: TGTGCCAGCAGCCCCCGGACTAGCAGGAGGGCATTATGGGAGCGGTACTTC
CDR3: CASSPRTSRRALWERYF

size: many
J: TRBJ1-1
V: TRBV10-3
D: .
DNA: TGTGCCCACAAGGGGGGGTTGACGACTGAAGCTTTCTTT
CDR3: CAHKGGLTTEAFF

size: .
J: TRBJ2-7
V: TRBV28
D: .
DNA: TGTGCCAGCACCATTAGTAGCTACGAGCAGTACTTC
CDR3: CASTISSYEQYF

size: once
J: TRBJ2-1
V: TRBV6-5
D: TRBD2
DNA: TGTACCAGCAGCTCCGAAGTGGGAGGGCCGCACAATGAGCAGTTCTTC
CDR3: CTSSSEVGGPHNEQFF

size: .
J: TRBJ2-2
V: TRBV28
D: .
DNA: TGTGCCAGCAGTTTAGGGCTAGCAGCCGAGGAGCTGTTTTTT
CDR3: CASSLGLAAEELFF

size: .
J: TRBJ2-2
V: TRBV4-1
D: TRBD2
DNA: TGCGCCAGCAGCCGCGGACTAGCGGTAGGCAACACCGGGGAGCTGTTTTTT
CDR3: CASSRGLAVGNTGELFF

size: .
J: TRBJ2-6
V: TRBV12-5
D: TRBD1
DNA: TGTGCTAGTGGTTATACAGGGGGCTCTGGGGCCAACGTCATAACTTTC
CDR3: CASGYTGGSGANVITF

size: .
J: TRBJ2-2
V: TRBV4-1
D: .
DNA: TGTGCCAGCAGCCGAGACGGTAGAGGATTTAACACCGGGGAGCTGTTTTTT
CDR3: CASSRDGRGFNTGELFF

size: once
J: TRBJ2-2
V: TRBV19
D: .
DNA: TGTGCCAGTAGTATAACAGGTTACACCGGGGAGCTGTTTTTT
CDR3: CASSITGYTGELFF

size: .
J: TRBJ1-5
V: TRBV6-1
D: .
DNA: TGTGTCACCGCGACTCAGGGAGCCGCGGGGTATAACAATCAGCCCCAGCATTTT
CDR3: CVTATQGAAGYNNQPQHF

size: .
J: TRBJ2-7
V: TRBV11-2
D: .
DNA: TGTGCCAGCAGACTAGTCCCGACATCGGAAGAGCAGTACTTC
CDR3: CASRLVPTSEEQYF

size: .
J: TRBJ2-1
V: TRBV6-1
D: .
DNA: TGTGCCAGCACCTTCCCAGGTGTAAATGAGCAGTTCTTC
CDR3: CASTFPGVNEQFF

size: .
J: TRBJ2-3
V: TRBV19
D: .
DNA: TGTGCCAGTAGTGCACAAACAGGGCCAACGCAGTATTTT
CDR3: CASSAQTGPTQYF

size: .
J: TRBJ1-1
V: TRBV10-2
D: .
DNA: TGCGCCAACAGTGAGGCAAACACTGAAGCTTCCTTT
CDR3: CANSEANTEASF

size: .
J: TRBJ2-5
V: TRBV12-3/TRBV12-4
D: .
DNA: TGTGCCAGCACTTGGGGGCGGGAGACCGAGTACTTC
CDR3: CASTWGRETEYF

size: .
J: TRBJ2-7
V: TRBV4-2
D: TRBD2
DNA: TGTGCCAACAGCCAGCATGGACTAGCGGGGGCGATCTACGAGCAGTATTTC
CDR3: CANSQHGLAGAIYEQYF

size: .
J: TRBJ2-2
V: TRBV5-1
D: .
DNA: TGCGTCAGCACGCATGACATCCTAAACGCCGGGGAGCTGTTTTTT
CDR3: CVSTHDILNAGELFF

size: .
J: TRBJ1-4
V: TRBV20-1
D: .
DNA: TGCAGTGCCCCAGCGAGGACTAATGAAAAACTGTTGTTT
CDR3: CSAPARTNEKLLF

size: .
J: TRBJ2-1
V: TRBV6-2/TRBV6-3
D: .
DNA: TGTGCCAGCTGTTACTCCATTCGGAATGAGCAGTTCTTC
CDR3: CASCYSIRNEQFF

size: .
J: TRBJ2-1
V: TRBV10-3
D: .
DNA: TGTGCCACCCTGGGGGCTAGCAGACACATTGAGCAGTCCTTC
CDR3: CATLGASRHIEQSF

size: .
J: TRBJ2-5
V: TRBV12-3/TRBV12-4
D: TRBD2
DNA: TGTGCCAGCAATCGGGCTAGCGGACAAGAGACCCAGTACTTC
CDR3: CASNRASGQETQYF

size: medium-sized
J: TRBJ2-1
V: TRBV20-1
D: TRBD2
DNA: TGCAGTGCTCCCCAAGGACTAGAAGGCTACAATGAGCAGTTCTTC
CDR3: CSAPQGLEGYNEQFF

size: .
J: TRBJ1-4
V: TRBV6-5
D: TRBD1
DNA: TGTGCTAACAGCCATCTTAATCCAGGGGGCACTAATGAAAAACTGTTTTTT
CDR3: CANSHLNPGGTNEKLFF

size: .
J: TRBJ2-1
V: TRBV6-5
D: TRBD1
DNA: TGTGCGGGCCGGGACAGGGGTTGGAATGTGCAGTTCTTC
CDR3: CAGRDRGWNVQFF

size: .
J: TRBJ2-3
V: TRBV5-1
D: TRBD2
DNA: TGCGCCAGCAGCAAGGGACTAGCGGGAGTTCGCCCCACAGATACGCAGTGTTTT
CDR3: CASSKGLAGVRPTDTQCF

size: few
J: TRBJ1-2
V: TRBV18
D: TRBD1
DNA: TGTGCCAGCTCACGGGACAGGGAAGATGGCTACACCTTC
CDR3: CASSRDREDGYTF

size: .
J: TRBJ2-5
V: TRBV6-6
D: .
DNA: TGTGCCAGCAAACGACAGCCCTTTGTTGAGACCCAGTACTTC
CDR3: CASKRQPFVETQYF

size: .
J: TRBJ2-4
V: TRBV5-6
D: .
DNA: TGTACCAGCAGCCGCGGGACAGTTCCTTTAAGGGGCATTCGGTACTTC
CDR3: CTSSRGTVPLRGIRYF

size: .
J: TRBJ2-1
V: TRBV5-4
D: TRBD2
DNA: TGTGCTATCAGCGGGAGGGCGGCCCCCTACAATGAGAAGTTCTTC
CDR3: CAISGRAAPYNEKFF

size: .
J: TRBJ2-3
V: TRBV11-2
D: .
DNA: TGTGTCAGCAGCTTAGGGGTCCTAACTAACACAGATACACAGTATTTT
CDR3: CVSSLGVLTNTDTQYF

size: .
J: TRBJ2-7
V: TRBV4-2
D: .
DNA: TGTGCCAGCAGCCAAGAGGGGGGGGCATACCAAACCTACGAGCGATACTTC
CDR3: CASSQEGGAYQTYERYF

size: .
J: TRBJ2-7
V: TRBV12-3/TRBV12-4
D: TRBD2
DNA: TGTGCCAGCAATATTCAACTAGCGGGATGGGATGAGCAGTACTTC
CDR3: CASNIQLAGWDEQYF

size: .
J: TRBJ2-2
V: TRBV5-1
D: TRBD2
DNA: TGCGCCAGCAGCTGGACTAGCGGGAGGGATCGCGGCACCGGGGAGCTGTTTTTT
CDR3: CASSWTSGRDRGTGELFF